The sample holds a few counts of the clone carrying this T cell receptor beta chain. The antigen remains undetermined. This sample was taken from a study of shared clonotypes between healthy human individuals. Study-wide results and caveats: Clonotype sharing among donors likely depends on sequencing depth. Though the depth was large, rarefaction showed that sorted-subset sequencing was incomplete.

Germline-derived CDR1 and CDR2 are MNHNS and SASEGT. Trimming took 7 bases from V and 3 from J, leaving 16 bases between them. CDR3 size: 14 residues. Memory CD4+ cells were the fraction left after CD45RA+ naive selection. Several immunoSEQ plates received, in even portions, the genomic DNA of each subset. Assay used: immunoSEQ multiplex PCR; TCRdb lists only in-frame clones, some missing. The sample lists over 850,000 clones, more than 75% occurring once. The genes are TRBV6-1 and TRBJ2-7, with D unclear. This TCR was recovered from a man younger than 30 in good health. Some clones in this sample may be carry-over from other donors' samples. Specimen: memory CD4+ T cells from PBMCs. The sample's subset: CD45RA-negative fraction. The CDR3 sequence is CASNKVKPGYEQYF. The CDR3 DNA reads TGTGCCAGCAATAAGGTCAAACCGGGCTACGAGCAGTACTTC.